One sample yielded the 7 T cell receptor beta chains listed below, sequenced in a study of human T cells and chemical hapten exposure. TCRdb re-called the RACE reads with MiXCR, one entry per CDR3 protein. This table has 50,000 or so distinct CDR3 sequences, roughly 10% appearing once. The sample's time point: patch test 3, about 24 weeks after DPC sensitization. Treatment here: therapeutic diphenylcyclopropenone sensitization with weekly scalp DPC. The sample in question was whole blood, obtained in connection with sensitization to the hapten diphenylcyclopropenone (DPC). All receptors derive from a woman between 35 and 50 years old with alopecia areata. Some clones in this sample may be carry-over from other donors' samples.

The CDR3 protein is CASSLDYGGGAQEQYF. CDR3 nucleotides: TGTGCCAGCAGCTTAGATTATGGCGGGGGGGCCCAGGAGCAGTACTTC. The chain carries TRBV7-6 and TRBJ2-7, with 9 bases lining up with TRBD2. V shed 1 base and J 7 bases; nucleotides not matched to a gene: 11. The CDR3 is made up of 16 amino acids. Per germline, CDR1 SGHVS and CDR2 FNYEAQ.

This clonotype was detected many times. CDR3 in amino acids: CASSLSSNTEAFF. The CDR3 region has the DNA TGTGCCAGCAGCTTATCCTCGAACACTGAAGCTTTCTTT. V usage is TRBV7-3 and J usage is TRBJ1-1; unclear D gene. The V end lost 2 bases, the J end lost 1 base, and 5 bases lay between the germline ends. Germline loops: CDR1 SGHTA, CDR2 FQGTGA. CDR3 size: 13 residues.

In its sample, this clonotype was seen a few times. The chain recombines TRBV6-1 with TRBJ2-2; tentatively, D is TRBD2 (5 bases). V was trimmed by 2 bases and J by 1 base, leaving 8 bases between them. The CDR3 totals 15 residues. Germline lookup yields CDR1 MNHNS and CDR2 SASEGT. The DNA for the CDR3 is TGTGCCAGCAGTGAACTAGCCGGGAACACCGGGGAGCTGTTTTTT. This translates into CASSELAGNTGELFF.

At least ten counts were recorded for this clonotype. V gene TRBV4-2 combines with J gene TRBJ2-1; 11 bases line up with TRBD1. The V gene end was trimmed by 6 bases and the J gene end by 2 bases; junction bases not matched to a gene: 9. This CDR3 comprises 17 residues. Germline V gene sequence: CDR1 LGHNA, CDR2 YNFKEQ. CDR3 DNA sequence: TGTGCCAGCAGTCCCGGGGACAGGGGGTTAACCTACAATGAGCAGTTCTTC. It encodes CASSPGDRGLTYNEQFF.

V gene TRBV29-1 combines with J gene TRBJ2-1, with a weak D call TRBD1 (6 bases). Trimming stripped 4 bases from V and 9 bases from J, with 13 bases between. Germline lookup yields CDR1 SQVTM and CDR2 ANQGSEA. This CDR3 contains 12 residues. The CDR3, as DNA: TGCAGCGTTGGAGGGGGACCCCGTGAGCAGTTCTTC. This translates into CSVGGGPREQFF.

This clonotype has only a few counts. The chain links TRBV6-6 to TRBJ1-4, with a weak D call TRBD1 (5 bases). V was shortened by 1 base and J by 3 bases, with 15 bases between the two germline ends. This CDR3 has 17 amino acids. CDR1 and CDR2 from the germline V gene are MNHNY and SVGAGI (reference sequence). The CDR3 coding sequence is TGTGCCAGCAGTTACTTTTTGCGGGACCCAGCTAATGAAAAACTGTTTTTT. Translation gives CASSYFLRDPANEKLFF.

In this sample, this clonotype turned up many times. The CDR3, as DNA: TGCGCCAGCAGCCATTCGAGGACAGGGGAGAACACTGAAGCTTTCTTT. It specifies CASSHSRTGENTEAFF. This sequence joins TRBV4-3 and TRBJ1-1, with 9 bases fitting TRBD1. V dropped 3 bases and J dropped 1; count of bases not matched to a gene: 6. The CDR3 is 16 amino acids. In germline, CDR1 is LGHNA, CDR2 YSLEER.